Listed below are T cell receptor beta chains from one sample, sequenced in a study of T cell responses to AZD1222 COVID-19 vaccine. Sequencing was performed with immunoSEQ multiplex PCR; in TCRdb, only in-frame clones are kept and a portion is missing. The data hold 100,000 or so clones, with 82% observed a single time. Sequencing was performed on peripheral blood, taken on day 0 of AZD1222 vaccination. All receptors derive from an adult in good health. CDR3s include the opening cysteine and the closing phenylalanine or tryptophan. A D gene is named only where the DNA matches it firmly. The size of a clone is reported for some rows only, either as once, few or many, or as a class for expanded clones.

d_gene	len	v_gene	j_gene	abundance	CDR3aa
-	13	TRBV18	TRBJ2-3	-	CASSPPGEDTQYF
TRBD1	15	TRBV7-3	TRBJ1-1	-	CASSLAGGAGTEAFF
-	16	TRBV4-3	TRBJ2-7	-	CASSQEVLGGNYEQYF
TRBD1	16	TRBV11-3	TRBJ2-2	-	CASSPGTGINTGELFF
-	15	TRBV5-1	TRBJ2-5	-	CASSSRSGGQETQYF
-	12	TRBV10-3	TRBJ2-2	-	CAINKVTGELFF
-	13	TRBV4-2	TRBJ1-1	-	CASSQGDGTEAFF
-	13	TRBV7-9	TRBJ1-1	-	CASSFVEGTEAFF
-	15	TRBV7-2	TRBJ1-5	once	CASSLSALYPEPQHF
TRBD1	13	TRBV6-1	TRBJ1-2	once	CASSSPGGSGYTF
-	15	TRBV18	TRBJ1-2	-	CASSPGQGKAYGYTF
-	16	TRBV5-6	TRBJ2-1	few	CASSLGSLRAYNEQFF
-	14	TRBV19	TRBJ1-2	-	CASSIDQGSYGYTF
-	11	TRBV29-1	TRBJ2-7	-	CSAVTVYEQYF
-	14	TRBV2	TRBJ1-5	once	CASSFDGTGQPQHF
-	11	TRBV29-1	TRBJ2-7	-	CSVDHGYEQYF
-	16	TRBV11-3	TRBJ2-2	-	CASSLEGSIGTGELFF
-	16	TRBV21-1	TRBJ2-7	-	CASSIPGQAYSYEQYF
-	15	TRBV7-2	TRBJ1-1	-	CASTPSPGEDTEAFF
-	13	TRBV6-1	TRBJ1-1	-	CASSESWRTEAFF
-	14	TRBV19	TRBJ1-1	-	CASNPGRANTEAFF
-	15	TRBV5-6	TRBJ1-2	-	CASSWRGKGSYGYTF
-	16	TRBV6-5	TRBJ1-1	-	CASSYSVGEIGTEAFF
-	13	TRBV3-1/TRBV3-2	TRBJ2-7	-	CASSTTRSYEQYF
-	12	TRBV5-6	TRBJ1-5	-	CASSLYDQPQHF
-	18	TRBV19	TRBJ1-3	-	CASSDYGTFARSGNTIYF
-	14	TRBV7-9	TRBJ2-1	-	CASSGIRGPNEQFF